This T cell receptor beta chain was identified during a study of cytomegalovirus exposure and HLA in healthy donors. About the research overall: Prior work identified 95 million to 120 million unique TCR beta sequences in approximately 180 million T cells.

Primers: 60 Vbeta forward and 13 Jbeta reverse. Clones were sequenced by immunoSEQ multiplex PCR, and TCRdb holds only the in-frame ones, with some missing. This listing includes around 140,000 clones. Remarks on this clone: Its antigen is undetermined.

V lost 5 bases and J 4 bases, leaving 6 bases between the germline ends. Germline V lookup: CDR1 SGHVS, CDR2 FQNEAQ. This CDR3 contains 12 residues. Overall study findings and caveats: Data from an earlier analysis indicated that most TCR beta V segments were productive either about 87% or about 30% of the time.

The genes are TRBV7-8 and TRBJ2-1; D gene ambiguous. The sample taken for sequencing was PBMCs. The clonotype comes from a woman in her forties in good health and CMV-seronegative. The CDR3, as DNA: TGTGCCAGCAGCGGCCCATACAATGAGCAGTTCTTC. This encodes CASSGPYNEQFF. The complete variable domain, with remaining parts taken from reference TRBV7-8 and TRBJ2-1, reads GAGVSQSPRYKVAKRGQDVALRCDPISGHVSLFWYQQALGQGPEFLTYFQNEAQLDKSGLPSDRFFAERPEGSVSTLKIQRTQQEDSAVYLCASSGPYNEQFFGPGTRLTVL.